This T cell receptor (beta chain) appears in the sequencing data of a study of identical twins. This clonotype was observed a handful of times. Its cognate antigen is unknown. The CDR3 runs 14 residues. Germline CDR1 DFQATT, CDR2 SNEGSKA (reference sequence). The V segment lost 4 bases and the J segment 2 bases; nucleotides outside the gene matches: 6. TCRdb analysed the 5' RACE reads with MiXCR anew, one entry per CDR3 protein. The sample has roughly 1.6 million distinct CDR3 sequences, roughly a third seen once; the top ten hold about 0.27%. Study-level results: Twin pairs' shared out-of-frame alpha sequences were enriched in low generation probability. Instead of following the same donors, the conclusions were based on cross-sectional statistical analysis.

Sequencing input: cord blood. V is TRBV20-1 and J is TRBJ2-3, with 7 bases that match TRBD1. The sequence was obtained from a newborn girl in good health. DNA for the CDR3: TGCAGTGCTACCCAGACAGGGCTCACAGATACGCAGTATTTT. Its translation is CSATQTGLTDTQYF.